This T cell receptor beta chain was sequenced for a study of blood T cells in healthy people across ages. Next came a second PCR, run for about 7 to 12 cycles, which used a sample-barcoded 5' primer along with a J-beta primer mix. MiXCR, applied by TCRdb to the 5' RACE reads, yields one record per CDR3 protein. The profile shows 1.5 million to 2 million distinct CDR3 sequences, 28% of them singletons. Turning to this clonotype: Its target is unknown.

Study findings and constraints: Diversity was estimated from one million T cells, and these estimates were considered underestimates.

The CDR3 is 14 residues long. Germline V gene data show CDR1 as SGHRS and CDR2 as YFSETQ. Trimming shortened V by 9 bases and J by 0 bases, and 14 bases separated the two germline ends. Investigators took 8.5 to 10 milliliters of peripheral blood from every donor. Specimen: blood. The origin of this receptor is a woman under 40 in good health. This sequence joins TRBV5-1 and TRBJ2-3, with D possibly matching TRBD2 (5 bases). CDR3 sequence (DNA): TGCGCCACAAGAGCGGAATCTAGCACAGATACGCAGTATTTT. Amino acid sequence: CATRAESSTDTQYF.